One and the same sample provided the 15 T cell receptor beta chains below, sequenced in a study of T cell repertoires in cytomegalovirus infection. One entry per CDR3 protein results from TCRdb running MiXCR on the reads. The sample shows about 140,000 distinct CDR3 sequences, about 6.5% of them seen only once. The specimen sequenced was PBMCs. These receptors all stem from a human donor in good health (CMV status not recorded). Some clones in this sample may be carry-over from other donors' samples.

This clonotype was recorded many times. The chain employs TRBV11-1 and TRBJ2-1; tentatively, D is TRBD2 (6 bases). Germline CDR1 SGHAT, CDR2 FQDESV (reference sequence). V was clipped by 5 bases and J by 8 bases, with 31 bases between them. The CDR3 sequence is 19 residues long. The DNA of the CDR3 is TGTGCCAGCAGCCTCTCCTGGCCCTCGGGGAGGTGGGCGTACGATGAGCAGTTCTTC. Residues: CASSLSWPSGRWAYDEQFF.

This clonotype has at least ten counts. The chain has TRBV7-2 and TRBJ1-6; D remains ambiguous. Trimming left V 3 bases short and J 10 bases short, with 13 bases between. Per germline, CDR1 SGHTA and CDR2 FQGNSA. The length of the CDR3 is 14 residues. The CDR3 spells CASSLYKAESPLHF. In nucleotides, the CDR3 is TGTGCCAGCAGCTTGTACAAGGCGGAATCACCCCTCCACTTT.

This clonotype occurred a few times. The chain carries TRBV2 and TRBJ2-4; D uncertain. Germline assignment: CDR1 SNHLY and CDR2 FYNNEI. CDR3 size: 16 residues. V was clipped by 2 bases and J by 2 bases, with 13 bases between them. The DNA for the CDR3 is TGTGCCAGCAGTGAATCTACCTATCTTCCCAAAAACATTCAGTACTTC. As protein: CASSESTYLPKNIQYF.

This clonotype was detected only a few times. In DNA form, the CDR3 reads TGTGCCACCAGCAGTTTAGGAGGCCGCCGAACCACAGATACGCAGTATTTT. Its protein product is CATSSLGGRRTTDTQYF. The chain carries TRBV15 and TRBJ2-3, with a tentative D call TRBD2 (5 bases). Germline assignment: CDR1 LNHNV and CDR2 YYDKDF (reference sequence). The CDR3 is made up of 17 amino acids. Trimming cost V 3 bases and J 2 bases, with 18 bases left between them.

V usage is TRBV14 and J usage is TRBJ1-1, with D hard to call. The CDR3 has 13 amino acids. V lost 4 bases, J lost 3 bases, and 9 bases lay in between. Germline V gives CDR1 SGHDN, CDR2 FVKESK. CDR3 coding DNA: TGTGCCAGCAGCCGCGCCCGGGACACTGAAGCTTTCTTT. Encoded protein: CASSRARDTEAFF.

This clonotype occurred many times. The chain couples TRBV10-3 to TRBJ2-3; no clear D gene. Trimming removed 3 bases at V and 4 bases at J, with 14 bases between. The germline CDR1 and CDR2 sequences are ENHRY and SYGVKD. There are 15 residues in the CDR3. This CDR3 is CAISDPRSASDTQYF. The CDR3, as DNA: TGTGCCATCAGTGACCCGCGTTCGGCCTCAGATACGCAGTATTTT.

This clonotype was picked up many times. V gene TRBV7-2 combines with J gene TRBJ2-2; D is possibly TRBD2 (6 bases). The ends were cut back, 4 bases at V and 5 bases at J, with 14 bases in the middle. The CDR3 has 15 amino acids. From germline, CDR1 is SGHTA and CDR2 FQGNSA. The CDR3 spells CASSSGPGGTGELFF. The CDR3 DNA reads TGTGCCAGCAGCTCAGGGCCAGGAGGGACCGGGGAGCTGTTTTTT.

This clonotype occurred many times. The V and J genes are TRBV7-2 and TRBJ1-1; D not certain. The germline CDR1 and CDR2 sequences are SGHTA and FQGNSA. Trimming took 5 bases from V and 0 from J, leaving 13 bases between them. The CDR3 sequence is 15 residues long. CDR3 amino acids: CASSRTFALNTEAFF. As DNA, the CDR3 is TGTGCCAGCAGCCGAACCTTTGCACTGAACACTGAAGCTTTCTTT.

This clonotype has a count of ten or more. This sequence joins TRBV20-1 and TRBJ1-5; TRBD1 might be the D (5 bases). The germline V and J ends were trimmed by 3 bases and 3 bases, with 12 bases remaining between them. Germline CDR1 DFQATT, CDR2 SNEGSKA (reference sequence). This CDR3 comprises 14 residues. The CDR3 protein is CSASDDSLNQPQHF. For the CDR3, the DNA is TGCAGTGCTAGTGATGACAGCCTCAATCAGCCCCAGCATTTT.

The table lists this clonotype with many counts. The gene calls are TRBV11-2 and TRBJ1-2; unclear D gene. V was shortened by 4 bases and J by 2 bases, with 23 bases between the two germline ends. Germline CDR1 SGHAT, CDR2 FQNNGV. This CDR3 contains 18 residues. CDR3 loop: CASSSDLGPQISNYGYTF. The DNA of the CDR3 is TGTGCCAGCAGCTCTGATCTCGGCCCTCAGATCTCAAACTATGGCTACACCTTC.

Only a few counts were recorded for this clonotype. The chain employs TRBV2 and TRBJ2-2, with a weak D call TRBD1 (6 bases). This CDR3 region has 15 residues. V dropped 4 bases and J dropped 4 bases, with 13 bases sitting between them. The germline gives CDR1 SNHLY, CDR2 FYNNEI. This CDR3 is CASSGGRGPTGELFF. In nucleotides, the CDR3 is TGTGCCAGCAGTGGCGGCAGGGGTCCCACCGGGGAGCTGTTTTTT.

This clonotype was seen at least ten times. The CDR3 coding sequence is TGTGCCTGGAGTGAGACAGGGGCCGATGGCTACACCTTC. Its translation: CAWSETGADGYTF. The chain is built from TRBV30 and TRBJ1-2, with 8 bases fitting TRBD1. Germline-derived CDR1 and CDR2 are GTSNPN and SVGIG (reference sequence). This CDR3 is built from 13 residues. J was trimmed by 6 bases and V by 1 base; bases with no gene match: 4.

This clonotype appeared many times. The V gene is TRBV4-2, the J gene TRBJ1-5; D is uncertain. The CDR3 is 16 residues long. Trimming left V 0 bases short and J 5 bases short, with 14 bases between. Germline CDR1 LGHNA, CDR2 YNFKEQ. CDR3 sequence (DNA): TGTGCCAGCAGCCAAGATGGAGGGTCCCCCTATCAGCCCCAGCATTTT. Residues: CASSQDGGSPYQPQHF.

This clonotype was detected a few times. V usage is TRBV5-1 and J usage is TRBJ2-3, with a tentative D call TRBD2 (6 bases). In germline, CDR1 is SGHRS, CDR2 YFSETQ. Trimming removed 0 bases from V and 6 bases from J, with 14 bases in between. This CDR3 comprises 15 residues. The CDR3 bases are TGCGCCAGCAGCTTGGCCGAGGATCGGGGGGATACGCAGTATTTT. It yields the protein CASSLAEDRGDTQYF.

This clonotype was seen at least ten times. The V gene is TRBV7-2, the J gene TRBJ1-2; D is ambiguous. Germline-derived CDR1 and CDR2 are SGHTA and FQGNSA. CDR3 length: 14 amino acids. V was cut by 1 base and J by 1 base, with 7 bases left in between. CDR3 coding DNA: TGTGCCAGCAGCTTAGAAGGTTATAACTATGGCTACACCTTC. This sequence encodes CASSLEGYNYGYTF.